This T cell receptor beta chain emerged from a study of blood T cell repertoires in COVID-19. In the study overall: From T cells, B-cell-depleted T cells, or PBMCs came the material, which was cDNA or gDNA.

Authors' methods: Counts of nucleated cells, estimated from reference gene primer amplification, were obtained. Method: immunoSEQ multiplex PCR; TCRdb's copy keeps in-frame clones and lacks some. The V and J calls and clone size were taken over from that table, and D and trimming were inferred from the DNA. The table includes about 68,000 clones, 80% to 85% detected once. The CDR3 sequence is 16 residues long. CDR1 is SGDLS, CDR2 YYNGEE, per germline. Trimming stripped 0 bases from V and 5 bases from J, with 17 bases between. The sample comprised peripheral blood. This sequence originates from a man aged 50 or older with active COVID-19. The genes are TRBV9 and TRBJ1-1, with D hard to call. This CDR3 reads CASSVGSGNLGTEAFF. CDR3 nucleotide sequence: TGTGCCAGCAGCGTAGGTAGCGGGAATCTGGGGACTGAAGCTTTCTTT.